These T cell receptor beta chains were read from a single sample in a study of cytomegalovirus exposure and HLA in healthy donors. Clones were read by immunoSEQ multiplex PCR, and TCRdb kept only the in-frame ones, dropping some. The sample includes about 360,000 clones, roughly 90% of them seen just once. Sequencing input: PBMCs. The receptors derive from a woman between 18 and 30 years old in good health and CMV-seronegative. The CDR3 runs from the conserved cysteine through the conserved F or W. Only part of the rows carry a size: once, few, many, or a class if the clone is expanded.

>.|16|TRBJ2-2|TRBV5-1
CASSLLAGGPPGELFF
>few|14|TRBJ1-2|TRBV2
CASIQGPEDYGYTF
>.|12|TRBJ1-6|TRBV4-1
CASSGRESPLHF
>few|14|TRBJ2-7|TRBV18
CASSPGREGTSQYF
>.|16|TRBJ2-7|TRBV6-6
CASSSHSGTGPYEQYF
>.|13|TRBJ2-3|TRBV29-1
CSVEDKSTDTQYF
>.|17|TRBJ2-7|TRBV5-1
CASSRGPLAGGHDEQYF
>.|14|TRBJ1-5|TRBV27
CASSDKRGNQPQHF
>.|15|TRBJ2-1|TRBV6-5
CASSSRTSRYNEQFF
>.|12|TRBJ2-7|TRBV7-9
CASSLDFYEQYF
>.|12|TRBJ1-1|TRBV7-9
CASSGTGSEAFF
>.|15|TRBJ2-7|TRBV4-2
CASSQVASGAYEQYF
>.|15|TRBJ1-2|TRBV6-1
CASSGGGAPPYGYTF
>.|13|TRBJ1-2|TRBV9
CASSSDRDYGYTF
>.|16|TRBJ2-3|TRBV7-3
CASSLTTSGSTDTQYF
>.|13|TRBJ2-5|TRBV7-6
CASSYRTGETQYF
>.|14|TRBJ2-3|TRBV7-8
CASSFQSGADTQYF
>.|16|TRBJ2-7|TRBV7-8
CASSLASSGGSYEQYF
>.|11|TRBJ1-2|TRBV6-5
CASRQGLGYTF
>few|14|TRBJ1-4|TRBV11-2
CASSLVGVAGTRFF
>.|15|TRBJ2-7|TRBV11-2
CASSLAQREFGEQYF
>many|17|TRBJ2-1|TRBV7-2
CASSPTLGLAGVNEQFF
>.|12|TRBJ1-2|TRBV7-9
CASSLGQGDYTF
>.|18|TRBJ1-2|TRBV18
CASSEFSDREVPNYGYTF
>once|11|TRBJ2-3|TRBV20-1
CSAPGAHTQYF
>.|18|TRBJ1-6|TRBV27
CASHPGQGQSSYNSPLHF
>.|14|TRBJ2-7|TRBV18
CASSPLDRFHEQYF
>.|15|TRBJ1-2|TRBV7-8
CASSSDTGHNYGYTF
>.|14|TRBJ1-3|TRBV28
CASSKRTDGNTIYF
>.|15|TRBJ2-7|TRBV2
CASSVWGSAGYEQYF
>.|15|TRBJ1-2|TRBV21-1
CASSPPFCGAYGYTF
>.|15|TRBJ1-2|TRBV11-2
CASSLWLQGNYGYTF
>few|12|TRBJ1-1|TRBV30
CAWGQGGTEAFF
>.|16|TRBJ2-7|TRBV13
CASSPTGLLLPYEQYF
>.|13|TRBJ2-7|TRBV27
CASSSPDRGEQYF
>.|15|TRBJ2-7|TRBV7-9
CATSPWTDTSYEQYF
>.|11|TRBJ2-7|TRBV2
CATGTANVQYF
>once|15|TRBJ2-2|TRBV2
CASSPTSGRSGELFF
>.|15|TRBJ2-7|TRBV11-2
CASSTLAGGSYEQYF
>.|15|TRBJ2-2|TRBV28
CASSPLAELSGELFF